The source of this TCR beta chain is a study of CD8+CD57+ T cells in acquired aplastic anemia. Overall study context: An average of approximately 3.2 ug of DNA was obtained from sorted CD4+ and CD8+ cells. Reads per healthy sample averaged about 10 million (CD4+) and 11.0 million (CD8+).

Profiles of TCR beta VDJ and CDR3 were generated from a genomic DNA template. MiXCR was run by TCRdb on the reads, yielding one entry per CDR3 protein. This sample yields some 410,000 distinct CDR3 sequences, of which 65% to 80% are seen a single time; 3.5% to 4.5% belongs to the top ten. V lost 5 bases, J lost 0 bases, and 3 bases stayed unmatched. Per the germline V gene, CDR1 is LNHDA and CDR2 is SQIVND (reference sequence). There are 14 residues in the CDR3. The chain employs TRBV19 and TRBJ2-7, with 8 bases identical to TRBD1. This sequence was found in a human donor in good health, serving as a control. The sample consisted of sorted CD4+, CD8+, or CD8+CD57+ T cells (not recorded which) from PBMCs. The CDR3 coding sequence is TGTGCCAGTAGTGGGACAGGCAGCTCCTACGAGCAGTACTTC. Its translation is CASSGTGSSYEQYF.